This T cell receptor (beta chain) was recorded in a study of blood T cell repertoires in COVID-19. Study context: Italy, Spain and the United States were the sources of the convalescent and acute COVID-19 samples. T cells, B-cell-depleted T cells, or PBMCs provided the cDNA or gDNA that served as material.

Authors' analysis steps: The assay estimated nucleated cells by amplifying reference gene primers. Only in-frame clones appear in the TCRdb table, and some are missing; sequencing was by immunoSEQ multiplex PCR. Clone size and the V and J calls come from that table; the DNA yielded D and trimming. Among some 320,000 clones listed, 85% to 95% were seen once. Trimming left V 4 bases short and J 4 bases short, with 18 bases between. The CDR3 runs to 17 residues. CDR1 and CDR2 from the germline V gene are SGHRS and YFSETQ. A COVID-19 case was met by exposed participants within 2 weeks before study entry. The source of this sequence is a woman in her thirties who had been exposed to COVID-19. Sequencing used PBMCs or T cells enriched from blood (not recorded which). This rearrangement joins TRBV5-1 to TRBJ2-6, with D possibly TRBD2 on 6 matching bases. The DNA for the CDR3 is TGCGCCAGCAGCCCCATCGGGGGATCCGCAGGGGCCAACGTCCTGACTTTC. The encoded protein is CASSPIGGSAGANVLTF.